Below, 22 T cell receptor beta chains from the same sample are listed, as sequenced in a study of beta chain features in type 1 diabetes. Reverse transcription of all isolated RNA meant that expressed TCRB transcripts were sequenced. Produced via immunoSEQ multiplex PCR; TCRdb's table is partial and in-frame only. The profile shows almost 350,000 clones, around 8.5% of them singletons. Which antigens these TCRs recognize remains unknown. General study points: All four CD4+ subsets from Type 1 diabetes patients carried moderately but significantly shorter TCRB CDR3s.

Sequencing input: central memory CD4+ T cells from blood. The receptors were gathered from a man younger than 40 with type 1 diabetes.

In this sample, this clone turned up a few times. The V call is TRBV12-5, the J call TRBJ2-3; a possible D gene is TRBD2 (6 bases). Germline V gene sequence: CDR1 LGHNT, CDR2 FRNRAP. The V and J ends lost 5 bases and 0 bases respectively, with 9 bases between them. There are 14 residues in the CDR3. The CDR3 region is CASGPGSSTDTQYF. CDR3 DNA sequence: TGTGCTAGTGGTCCCGGGAGCAGCACAGATACGCAGTATTTT. The variable domain in full, with the rest retrieved from reference TRBV12-5 and TRBJ2-3, is DARVTQTPRHKVTEMGQEVTMRCQPILGHNTVFWYRQTMMQGLELLAYFRNRAPLDDSGMPKDRFSAEMPDATLATLKIQPSEPRDSAVYFCASGPGSSTDTQYFGPGTRLTVL.

This clone was counted a few times. The CDR3 DNA is TGTGCCAGCAGTCTCGGACTCGTGAGCTCCTACAATGAGCAGTTCTTC. This encodes CASSLGLVSSYNEQFF. V gene TRBV2 combines with J gene TRBJ2-1; maybe TRBD2 (5 bases). V was pared by 5 bases and J by 0 bases, with 14 bases between. Germline CDR1 and CDR2: SNHLY and FYNNEI. CDR3 length equals 16 residues.

This chain connects TRBV18 to TRBJ1-4, with TRBD1 as a possible D gene (5 bases). V lost 3 bases to trimming and J lost 7 bases, with 15 bases between them. This CDR3 has 15 amino acids. Germline CDR1 reads KGHSH; CDR2 reads LQKENI. The CDR3 bases are TGTGCCAGCTCACCTTTTAAAGCCGGGGCTGAAAAACTGTTTTTT. Translating gives CASSPFKAGAEKLFF.

V gene TRBV9 combines with J gene TRBJ1-1; TRBD1 matches 7 bases. The ends lost 2 bases at V and 5 bases at J; junction bases unmatched: 9. The CDR3 runs 15 residues. CDR1 and CDR2 from the germline V gene are SGDLS and YYNGEE. The CDR3 protein is CASSVSGTEGTEAFF. CDR3 bases: TGTGCCAGCAGCGTGTCCGGGACAGAAGGGACTGAAGCTTTCTTT.

This clone occurred many times. The chain carries TRBV18 and TRBJ2-7; D is unresolved. Germline V gene sequence: CDR1 KGHSH, CDR2 LQKENI. CDR3 length: 14 residues. Trimming took 2 bases from V and 7 from J, leaving 15 bases between them. The CDR3 DNA sequence: TGTGCCAGCTCACCAGCCGTCGGCTCTCAAGAGCAGTACTTC. Translating gives CASSPAVGSQEQYF.

V usage is TRBV28 and J usage is TRBJ2-7, with 7 bases matching TRBD2. With 3 bases clipped from V and 5 bases from J, the junction kept 1 base outside the gene matches. The CDR3 is 12 residues long. Germline V gene lookup returns CDR1 MDHEN and CDR2 SYDVKM. The CDR3, as DNA: TGTGCCAGCAGTTTGGGGAGGGACGAGCAGTACTTC. It is translated as CASSLGRDEQYF.

V gene TRBV4-3 combines with J gene TRBJ2-6, with D possibly TRBD1 on 6 matching bases. V was clipped by 2 bases and J by 0 bases, with 8 bases between them. There are 16 residues in the CDR3. The V gene's germline CDR1 is LGHNA and CDR2 YSLEER. CDR3 sequence reads: CASSQRDTSGANVLTF. The CDR3 nucleotides read TGCGCCAGCAGCCAACGGGACACCTCTGGGGCCAACGTCCTGACTTTC.

The V call is TRBV5-8, the J call TRBJ2-3, with D maybe TRBD1 (5 bases). This CDR3 contains 17 residues. Germline V gene sequence: CDR1 SGHTS, CDR2 YDEGEE. The V gene lost 4 bases and the J gene lost 1 base, with 19 bases spanning the gap. The CDR3 sequence: CASSPSRQFLGTDTQYF. Written as DNA, the CDR3 is TGTGCCAGCAGCCCTTCTCGACAGTTCTTGGGCACAGATACGCAGTATTTT.

This sequence joins TRBV6-5 and TRBJ1-1; no clear D. V shed 6 bases and J shed 2 bases, with 10 bases lying between them. CDR1 MNHEY and CDR2 SVGAGI come from the germline V gene. The CDR3 runs to 13 residues. The CDR3 DNA follows: TGTGCCAGCAGCCCCGGGAGTAACACTGAAGCTTTCTTT. It is translated as CASSPGSNTEAFF.

This clone was recorded a few times. CDR3 amino acids: CASSLGRNQPQHF. CDR3 sequence (DNA): TGTGCCAGCAGCCTCGGTCGCAATCAGCCCCAGCATTTT. The chain carries TRBV6-5 and TRBJ1-5; no definite D call. V lost 6 bases and J lost 2, with 8 bases in between. CDR1 is MNHEY and CDR2 is SVGAGI in the germline V gene. This CDR3 spans 13 amino acids.

In its sample, this clone was seen a few times. V usage is TRBV5-1 and J usage is TRBJ2-1; no firm D call. Trimming left V 0 bases short and J 7 bases short, with 8 bases between. The CDR3 contains 13 residues. Germline CDR1 SGHRS, CDR2 YFSETQ. The CDR3 loop is CASSLVEGNEQFF. CDR3 DNA: TGCGCCAGCAGCTTGGTGGAAGGGAATGAGCAGTTCTTC.

The V and J genes are TRBV28 and TRBJ1-2; 8 bases are a match to TRBD1. After removal of 4 bases from V and 4 bases from J, the junction contained 11 bases not matched to a gene. The germline V gene has CDR1 MDHEN and CDR2 SYDVKM. This CDR3 has 16 amino acids. The CDR3 reads CASSSFTGGPSYGYTF. CDR3 sequence (DNA): TGTGCCAGCAGTTCCTTTACAGGGGGACCTTCCTATGGCTACACCTTC.

This clone was recorded a few times. The V call is TRBV11-3, the J call TRBJ2-7; no firm D call. The CDR3 contains 13 residues. Germline CDR1 reads SGHNT; CDR2 reads YENEEA. Trimming stripped 0 bases from V and 7 bases from J, with 10 bases between. As DNA, the CDR3 is TGTGCCAGCAGCTTAGATTACACGAGAGAGCAGTACTTC. Protein sequence: CASSLDYTREQYF. The full variable domain, rest sourced from reference TRBV11-3 and TRBJ2-7, is EAGVVQSPRYKIIEKKQPVAFWCNPISGHNTLYWYLQNLGQGPELLIRYENEEAVDDSQLPKDRFSAERLKGVDSTLKIQPAELGDSAVYLCASSLDYTREQYFGPGTRLTVT.

This clone was detected many times. In the same sample, other DNA sequences code for this CDR3. The CDR3 DNA sequence: TGTGCCAGCAGCCTAACAAGGAGCTCCTACAATGAGCAGTTCTTC. Translated: CASSLTRSSYNEQFF. This sequence joins TRBV7-2 and TRBJ2-1, with D hard to call. V was trimmed by 5 bases and J by 0 bases, leaving 11 bases between them. This CDR3 contains 15 residues. Looked up from germline, CDR1 is SGHTA and CDR2 is FQGNSA.

The chain has TRBV7-9 and TRBJ1-2; TRBD1 agrees at 9 bases. This CDR3 is 14 amino acids long. The germline V gene encodes CDR1 SEHNR and CDR2 FQNEAQ (reference sequence). Germline trimming cut 2 bases from V and 7 bases from J; bases unmatched to any gene: 5. CDR3 protein: CASSLSGTGSGYTF. The CDR3 coding sequence is TGTGCCAGCAGCTTATCCGGGACAGGGTCTGGCTACACCTTC. Full variable domain (rest looked up from reference TRBV7-9 and TRBJ1-2): DTGVSQNPRHKITKRGQNVTFRCDPISEHNRLYWYRQTLGQGPEFLTYFQNEAQLEKSRLLSDRFSAERPKGSFSTLEIQRTEQGDSAMYLCASSLSGTGSGYTFGSGTRLTVV.

This clone was seen only a few times. The rearrangement joins TRBV7-9 to TRBJ2-5; no firm D call. This CDR3 contains 12 residues. Germline CDR1 reads SEHNR; CDR2 reads FQNEAQ (reference sequence). With 6 bases removed from V and 1 base from J, the gap between germline ends came to 6 bases. This chain's CDR3 is CASSRLQETQYF. CDR3 bases: TGTGCCAGCAGTCGGCTCCAAGAGACCCAGTACTTC. The variable domain in full, completed from reference TRBV7-9 and TRBJ2-5, reads DTGVSQNPRHKITKRGQNVTFRCDPISEHNRLYWYRQTLGQGPEFLTYFQNEAQLEKSRLLSDRFSAERPKGSFSTLEIQRTEQGDSAMYLCASSRLQETQYFGPGTRLLVL.

The chain employs TRBV6-5 and TRBJ1-2, with 9 bases fitting TRBD1. The CDR3 consists of 15 residues. The V gene's germline CDR1 is MNHEY and CDR2 SVGAGI. V trimming: 11 bases; J trimming: 2 bases; junction bases outside the gene matches: 12. The chain's CDR3 is CAAKLDRGLNYGYTF. The DNA for the CDR3 is TGTGCCGCCAAATTGGACAGGGGCCTAAACTATGGCTACACCTTC.

The chain has TRBV5-4 and TRBJ2-7, with D maybe TRBD2 (5 bases). This CDR3 spans 12 amino acids. Per the germline V gene, CDR1 is SGHNT and CDR2 is YYREEE (reference sequence). V was trimmed by 4 bases and J by 5 bases, leaving 10 bases between them. CDR3 sequence: CASSREVDEQYF. CDR3 DNA: TGTGCCAGCAGCCGGGAAGTGGACGAGCAGTACTTC. Full variable domain (remainder filled in from reference TRBV5-4 and TRBJ2-7): ETGVTQSPTHLIKTRGQQVTLRCSSQSGHNTVSWYQQALGQGPQFIFQYYREEENGRGNFPPRFSGLQFPNYSSELNVNALELDDSALYLCASSREVDEQYFGPGTRLTVT.

V and J are TRBV9 and TRBJ2-5, with D uncertain. Trimming took off 0 bases at V and 5 bases at J, with 11 bases between the two ends. CDR3 length: 14 amino acids. CDR1 is SGDLS and CDR2 is YYNGEE in the germline V gene. The CDR3 region has the DNA TGTGCCAGCAGCGTAGACACGAGCTGGGAGACCCAGTACTTC. Protein product: CASSVDTSWETQYF. The complete variable domain, with remaining parts taken from reference TRBV9 and TRBJ2-5, reads DSGVTQTPKHLITATGQRVTLRCSPRSGDLSVYWYQQSLDQGLQFLIQYYNGEERAKGNILERFSAQQFPDLHSELNLSSLELGDSALYFCASSVDTSWETQYFGPGTRLLVL.

The V call is TRBV29-1, the J call TRBJ2-7; 7 bases agree with TRBD1. The ends lost 7 bases at V and 1 base at J; junction bases unmatched: 4. CDR1 is SQVTM and CDR2 is ANQGSEA in the germline V gene. The CDR3 extends over 12 amino acids. CDR3: CSAGQWSYEQYF. DNA of the CDR3: TGCAGCGCGGGACAGTGGTCCTACGAGCAGTACTTC.

This clone turned up a few times. The chain uses TRBV14 and TRBJ1-2; maybe TRBD1 (5 bases). The CDR3 spans 13 residues. CDR1 and CDR2 (germline): SGHDN, FVKESK. Deletions cut 1 base from V and 6 bases from J, with 9 bases between. CDR3 amino acids: CASSQGTLDGYTF. DNA for the CDR3: TGTGCCAGCAGCCAAGGGACATTGGATGGCTACACCTTC.

This chain joins TRBV29-1 and TRBJ2-7; the match to TRBD1 covers 9 bases. The germline gives CDR1 SQVTM, CDR2 ANQGSEA. Unmatched junction bases numbered 8, after V lost 4 bases and J lost 7 bases. This CDR3 has 13 residues. The CDR3: CSVGEQGAREQYF. CDR3 DNA sequence: TGCAGCGTTGGGGAACAGGGGGCAAGGGAGCAGTACTTC.